This TCR beta chain is from a study of metastatic and nonmetastatic thyroid tumors. The wider study: For malignant and benign thyroid patients, tumor or nodule tissue and blood were the sources whose repertoires were compared.

No patient had received any treatment before thyroid surgery. Trimming took off 5 bases at V and 6 bases at J, with 18 bases between the two ends. The germline CDR1 and CDR2 sequences are SGHAT and FQDESV (reference sequence). CDR3 length: 15 amino acids. Regarding the study as a whole: Reported TCR beta diversity, measured in blood and tumor, was significantly higher for malignant thyroid tumors than for benign nodules.

A note on this clone: What it binds is not known.

Authors' processing steps: Clinicopathological groups differed in CDR3, with these differences serving to build a distant-metastasis classifier for papillary thyroid cancer. TCRdb re-analyzed the PCR reads through MiXCR. Clone size and V and J calls follow TCRdb, not the original study. The sample holds about 17,000 clones, about 29% seen once. The receptor's source is a female donor with papillary thyroid cancer or a benign thyroid nodule (not recorded which). Some clones in this sample may be carry-over from other donors' samples. The gene calls are TRBV11-1 and TRBJ2-3, with D possibly being TRBD2 (6 bases). Source material: tumor tissue. The chain's CDR3 is CASSPGTPKGDTQYF. CDR3 sequence (DNA): TGTGCCAGCAGCCCGGGGACTCCGAAAGGGGATACGCAGTATTTT.